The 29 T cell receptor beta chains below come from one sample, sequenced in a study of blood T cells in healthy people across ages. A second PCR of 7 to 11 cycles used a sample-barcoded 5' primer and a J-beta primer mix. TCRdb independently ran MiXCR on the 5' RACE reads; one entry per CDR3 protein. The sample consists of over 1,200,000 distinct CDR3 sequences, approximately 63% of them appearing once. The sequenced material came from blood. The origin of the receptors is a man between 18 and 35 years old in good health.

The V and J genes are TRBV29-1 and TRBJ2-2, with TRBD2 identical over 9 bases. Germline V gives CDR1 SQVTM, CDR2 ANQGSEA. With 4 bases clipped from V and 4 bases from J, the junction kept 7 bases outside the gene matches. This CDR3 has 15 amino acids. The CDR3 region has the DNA TGCAGCGTTGGTTTAGCGGGGGTGGTCACCGGGGAGCTGTTTTTT. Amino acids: CSVGLAGVVTGELFF.

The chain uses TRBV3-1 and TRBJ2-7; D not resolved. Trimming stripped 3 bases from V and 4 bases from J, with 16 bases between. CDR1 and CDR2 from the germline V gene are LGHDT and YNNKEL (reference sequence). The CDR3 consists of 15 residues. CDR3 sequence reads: CASSHGPHKGYEQYF. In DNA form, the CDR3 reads TGTGCCAGCAGCCATGGTCCTCACAAAGGATACGAGCAGTACTTC.

The CDR3 region has the DNA TGTGCCTGGGGGTTCGGTCTGCGTTTGGGTTATCAAGAGACCCAGTACTTC. Protein product: CAWGFGLRLGYQETQYF. The V and J genes are TRBV30 and TRBJ2-5, with D unresolved. This CDR3 comprises 17 residues. CDR1 is GTSNPN and CDR2 is SVGIG in the germline V gene (reference sequence). V was cut by 5 bases and J by 2 bases, with 24 bases left in between. Filled out from reference TRBV30 and TRBJ2-5, the complete variable domain reads SQTIHQWPATLVQPVGSPLSLECTVEGTSNPNLYWYRQAAGRGLQLLFYSVGIGQISSEVPQNLSASRPQDRQFILSSKKLLLSDSGFYLCAWGFGLRLGYQETQYFGPGTRLLVL.

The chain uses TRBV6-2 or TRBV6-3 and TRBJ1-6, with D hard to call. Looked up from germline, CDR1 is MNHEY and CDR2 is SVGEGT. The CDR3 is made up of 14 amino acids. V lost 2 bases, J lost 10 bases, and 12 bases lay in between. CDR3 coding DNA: TGTGCCAGCAGTTACCAACCCGGACGATCACCCCTCCACTTT. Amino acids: CASSYQPGRSPLHF.

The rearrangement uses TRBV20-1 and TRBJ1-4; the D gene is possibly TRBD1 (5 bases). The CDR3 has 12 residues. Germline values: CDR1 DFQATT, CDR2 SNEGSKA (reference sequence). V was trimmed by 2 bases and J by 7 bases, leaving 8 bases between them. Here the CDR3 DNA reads TGCAGTGCTAGACAGGGAGGTGAAAAACTGTTTTTT. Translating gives CSARQGGEKLFF.

CDR3 in amino acids: CASNHQPPGLEHYEQYF. The CDR3 DNA is TGTGCCAGCAACCATCAACCCCCGGGACTAGAACACTACGAGCAGTACTTC. The rearrangement links TRBV27 to TRBJ2-7; TRBD2 matches 8 bases. The CDR3 contains 17 residues. Germline trimming cut 7 bases from V and 3 bases from J; bases unmatched to any gene: 17. Looked up from germline, CDR1 is MNHEY and CDR2 is SMNVEV (reference sequence).

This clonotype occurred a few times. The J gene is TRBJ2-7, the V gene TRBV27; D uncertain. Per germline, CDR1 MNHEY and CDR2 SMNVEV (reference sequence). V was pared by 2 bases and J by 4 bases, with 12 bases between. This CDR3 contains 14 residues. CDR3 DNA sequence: TGTGCCAGCAGTTTAAAAGGGTGGACGTACGAGCAGTACTTC. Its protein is CASSLKGWTYEQYF.

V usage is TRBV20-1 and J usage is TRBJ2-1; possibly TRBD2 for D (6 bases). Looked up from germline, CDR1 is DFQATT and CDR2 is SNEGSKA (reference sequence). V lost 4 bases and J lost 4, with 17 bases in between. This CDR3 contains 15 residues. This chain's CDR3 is CSAKDRREPYNEQFF. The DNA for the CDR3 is TGCAGTGCTAAAGATCGGAGGGAGCCTTACAATGAGCAGTTCTTC.

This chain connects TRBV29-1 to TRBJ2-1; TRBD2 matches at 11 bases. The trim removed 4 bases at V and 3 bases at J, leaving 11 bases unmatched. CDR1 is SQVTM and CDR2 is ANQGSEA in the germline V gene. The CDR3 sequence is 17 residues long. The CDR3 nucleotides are TGCAGCGTTGTGTTAAGAACTAGCGGGAGATACTACAATGAGCAGTTCTTC. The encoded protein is CSVVLRTSGRYYNEQFF.

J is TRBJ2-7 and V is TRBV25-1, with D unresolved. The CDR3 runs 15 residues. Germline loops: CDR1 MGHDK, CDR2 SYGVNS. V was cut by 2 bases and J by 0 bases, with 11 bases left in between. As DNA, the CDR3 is TGTGCCAGCAGTGAAACAGCGTTGAGCTCCTACGAGCAGTACTTC. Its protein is CASSETALSSYEQYF.

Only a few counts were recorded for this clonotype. CDR3 amino acids: CATSRTTSTYEQYF. CDR3 nucleotide sequence: TGTGCCACCAGCAGGACAACTTCGACCTACGAGCAGTACTTC. J is TRBJ2-7 and V is TRBV15; D is unresolved. V lost 3 bases and J 2 bases, leaving 11 bases between the germline ends. Germline lookup yields CDR1 LNHNV and CDR2 YYDKDF (reference sequence). This CDR3 region has 14 residues.

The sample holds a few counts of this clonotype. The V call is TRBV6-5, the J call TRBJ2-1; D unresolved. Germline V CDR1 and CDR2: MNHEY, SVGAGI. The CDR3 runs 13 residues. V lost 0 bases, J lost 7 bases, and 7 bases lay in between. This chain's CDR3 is CASSYSMGNEQFF. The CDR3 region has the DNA TGTGCCAGCAGTTACTCGATGGGGAATGAGCAGTTCTTC.

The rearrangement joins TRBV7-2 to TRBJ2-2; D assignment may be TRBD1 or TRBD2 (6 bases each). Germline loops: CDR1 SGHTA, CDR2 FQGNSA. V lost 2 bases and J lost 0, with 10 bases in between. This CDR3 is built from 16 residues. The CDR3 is CASSLLGGPNTGELFF. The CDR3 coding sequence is TGTGCCAGCAGCTTATTAGGGGGGCCGAACACCGGGGAGCTGTTTTTT.

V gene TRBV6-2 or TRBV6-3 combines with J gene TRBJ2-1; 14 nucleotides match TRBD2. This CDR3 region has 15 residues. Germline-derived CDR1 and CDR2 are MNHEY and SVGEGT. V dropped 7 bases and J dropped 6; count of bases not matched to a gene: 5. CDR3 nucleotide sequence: TGTGCCAGCACGGCGACTAGCGGGGGGGGCAATGAGCAGTTCTTC. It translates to CASTATSGGGNEQFF.

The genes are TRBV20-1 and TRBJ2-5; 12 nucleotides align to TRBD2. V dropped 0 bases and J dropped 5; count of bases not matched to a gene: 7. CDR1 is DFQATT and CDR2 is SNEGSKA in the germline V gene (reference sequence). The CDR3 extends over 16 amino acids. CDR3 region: CSAREATSGSYETQYF. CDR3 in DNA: TGCAGTGCTAGAGAAGCGACTAGCGGGAGTTATGAGACCCAGTACTTC.

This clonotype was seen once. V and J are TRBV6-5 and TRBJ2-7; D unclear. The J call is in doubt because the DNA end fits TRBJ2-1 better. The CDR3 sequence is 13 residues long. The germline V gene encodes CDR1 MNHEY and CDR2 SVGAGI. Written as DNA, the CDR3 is TGTGCCAGCAGTTACTCAGGGATCAATGAGCAGTTCTTC. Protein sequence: CASSYSGINEQFF.

DNA of the CDR3: TGTGCCAGTAGAAGGACTAGCAGTTCCTACGAGCAGTACTTC. Amino acid sequence: CASRRTSSSYEQYF. The chain employs TRBV5-6 and TRBJ2-7, with 8 bases that match TRBD2. Germline lookup yields CDR1 SGHDT and CDR2 YYEEEE. This CDR3 is 14 amino acids long. V gave up 8 bases and J gave up 1 base; unmatched junction bases: 8.

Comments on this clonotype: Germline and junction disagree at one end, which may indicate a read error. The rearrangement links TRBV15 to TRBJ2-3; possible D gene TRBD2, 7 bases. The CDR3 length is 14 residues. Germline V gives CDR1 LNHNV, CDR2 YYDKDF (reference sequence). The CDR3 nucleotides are TGTGCCACCGGCAGAGGGGGGGACACAGATACGCAGTATTTT. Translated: CATGRGGDTDTQYF.

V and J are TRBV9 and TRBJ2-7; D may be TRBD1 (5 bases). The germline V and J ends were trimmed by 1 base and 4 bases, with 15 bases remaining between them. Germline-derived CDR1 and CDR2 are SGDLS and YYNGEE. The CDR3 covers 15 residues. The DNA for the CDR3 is TGTGCCAGCAGCGTACGTCCCCCTCGACAGTACGAGCAGTACTTC. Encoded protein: CASSVRPPRQYEQYF. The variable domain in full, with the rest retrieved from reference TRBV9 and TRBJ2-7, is DSGVTQTPKHLITATGQRVTLRCSPRSGDLSVYWYQQSLDQGLQFLIQYYNGEERAKGNILERFSAQQFPDLHSELNLSSLELGDSALYFCASSVRPPRQYEQYFGPGTRLTVT.

This CDR3 reads CASSLPGRAYEQYF. For the CDR3, the DNA is TGTGCCAGCAGCTTACCGGGCAGAGCCTACGAGCAGTACTTC. This rearrangement joins TRBV11-2 to TRBJ2-7; D uncertain. Deletions cut 2 bases from V and 2 bases from J, with 10 bases between. The CDR3 is 14 amino acids. CDR1 is SGHAT, CDR2 FQNNGV, per germline.

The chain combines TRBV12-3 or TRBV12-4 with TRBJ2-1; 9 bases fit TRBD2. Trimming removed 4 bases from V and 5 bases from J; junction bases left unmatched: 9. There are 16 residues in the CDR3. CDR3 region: CASSSLAGDLHNEQFF. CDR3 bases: TGTGCCAGCAGTTCTTTAGCGGGAGATTTACACAATGAGCAGTTCTTC.

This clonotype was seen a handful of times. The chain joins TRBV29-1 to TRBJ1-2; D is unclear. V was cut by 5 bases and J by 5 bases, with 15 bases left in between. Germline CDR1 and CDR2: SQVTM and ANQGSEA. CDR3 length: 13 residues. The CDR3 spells CSVRTADYYGYTF. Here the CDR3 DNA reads TGCAGCGTTCGGACGGCTGATTATTATGGCTACACCTTC.

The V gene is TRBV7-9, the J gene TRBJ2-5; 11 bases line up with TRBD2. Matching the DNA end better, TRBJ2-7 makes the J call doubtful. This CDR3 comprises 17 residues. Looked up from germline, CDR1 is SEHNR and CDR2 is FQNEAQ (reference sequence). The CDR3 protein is CASSKGPGLAVSYEQYF. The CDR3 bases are TGTGCCAGCAGCAAAGGCCCGGGACTAGCGGTTTCGTACGAGCAGTACTTC.

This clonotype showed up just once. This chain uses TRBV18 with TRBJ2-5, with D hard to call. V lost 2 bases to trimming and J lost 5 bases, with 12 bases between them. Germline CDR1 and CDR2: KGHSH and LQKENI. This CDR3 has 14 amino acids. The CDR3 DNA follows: TGTGCCAGCTCACCATTACCGGTACAGGAGACCCAGTACTTC. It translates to CASSPLPVQETQYF.

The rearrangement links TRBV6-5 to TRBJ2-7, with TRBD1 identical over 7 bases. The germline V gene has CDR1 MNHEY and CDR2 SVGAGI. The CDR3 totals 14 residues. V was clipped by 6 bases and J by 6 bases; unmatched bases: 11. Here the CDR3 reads CASRSSGTVREQYF. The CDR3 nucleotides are TGTGCCAGCAGATCCTCGGGGACAGTTCGCGAGCAGTACTTC.

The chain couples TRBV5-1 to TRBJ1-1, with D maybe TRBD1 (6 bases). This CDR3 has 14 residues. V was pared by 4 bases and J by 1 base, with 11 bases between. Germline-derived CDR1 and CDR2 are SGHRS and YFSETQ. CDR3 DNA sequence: TGCGCCAGCAGCCAGGACAGTCCGAACACTGAAGCTTTCTTT. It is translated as CASSQDSPNTEAFF.

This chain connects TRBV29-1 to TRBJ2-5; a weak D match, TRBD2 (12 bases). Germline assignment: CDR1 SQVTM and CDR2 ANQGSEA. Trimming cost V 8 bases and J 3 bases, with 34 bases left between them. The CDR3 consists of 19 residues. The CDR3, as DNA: TGCAGCTCCGGGACAGGGGGATTCCGACTAGCGGGAGTGAAAGAGACCCAGTACTTC. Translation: CSSGTGGFRLAGVKETQYF.

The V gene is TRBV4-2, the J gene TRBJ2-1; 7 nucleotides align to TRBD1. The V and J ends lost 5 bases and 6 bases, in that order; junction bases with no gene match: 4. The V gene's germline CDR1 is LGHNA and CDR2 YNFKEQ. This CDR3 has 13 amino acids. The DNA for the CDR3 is TGTGCCAGCAGCTCCAGACAGGGCAATGAGCAGTTCTTC. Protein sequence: CASSSRQGNEQFF.

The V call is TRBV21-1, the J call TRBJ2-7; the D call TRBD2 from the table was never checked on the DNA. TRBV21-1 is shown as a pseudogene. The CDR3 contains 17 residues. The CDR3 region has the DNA TGTGCCAGCAGCAAAGTGGTGGGCCTAGTAAGGGGATACGAGCAGTACTTC. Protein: CASSKVVGLVRGYEQYF.